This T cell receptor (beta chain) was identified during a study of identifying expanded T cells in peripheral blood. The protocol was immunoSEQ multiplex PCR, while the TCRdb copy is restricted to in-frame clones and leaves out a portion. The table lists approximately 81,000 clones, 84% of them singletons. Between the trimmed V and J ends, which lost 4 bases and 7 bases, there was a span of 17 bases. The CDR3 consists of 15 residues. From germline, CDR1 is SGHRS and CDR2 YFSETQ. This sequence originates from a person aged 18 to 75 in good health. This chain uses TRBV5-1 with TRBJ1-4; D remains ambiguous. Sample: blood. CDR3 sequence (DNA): TGCGCCAGCAGCGAGTCCGAAGGGCGGGGTGAAAAACTGTTTTTT. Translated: CASSESEGRGEKLFF.